This is a list of T cell receptor beta chains from one sample in a study of naive and memory T cell subsets. TCRdb re-called the UMI-ligation and nested PCR reads with MiXCR, one entry per CDR3 protein. The sample has 29,000 or so distinct CDR3 sequences; 9.5% to 12% are singletons. Sequencing was done on a sample of effector memory CD4+ T cells from blood. The receptors stem from a human donor in good health. Both conserved end residues are part of each CDR3. D genes are given only for firm matches. The size entry is marked missing in some rows and otherwise reads once, few, many or a size class.

j_gene,abundance,d_gene,v_gene,CDR3nt,CDR3aa
TRBJ1-1,NA,TRBD1,TRBV18,TGTGCCAGCTCACGCTCAGGGGGAGCGGCTGAAGCTTTCTTT,CASSRSGGAAEAFF
TRBJ2-4,many,NA,TRBV20-1,TGCAGTATGGGCGGTACCAAAAACATTCAGTACTTC,CSMGGTKNIQYF
TRBJ1-3,many,NA,TRBV20-1,TGCAGTGCCCCCCGGCCGTTCGCAGGAAACACCATATATTTT,CSAPRPFAGNTIYF
TRBJ1-1,NA,NA,TRBV18,TGTGCCAGCCGGTACGGGGATGAAGCTTTCTTT,CASRYGDEAFF
TRBJ2-3,few,NA,TRBV4-3,TGCGCCAGCAGCCGCCGCTGGGGGTCTTTGACCTTCACAGATACGCAGTATTTT,CASSRRWGSLTFTDTQYF
TRBJ2-7,few,TRBD2,TRBV7-2,TGTGCCAGCGCGACTAGCGGAGGGTACGAGCAGTACTTC,CASATSGGYEQYF
TRBJ2-1,few,TRBD2,TRBV7-9,TGTGCCAGCAGCACGCCATCAACTAGGGGACTAGCGGGAGGAAATGAGCAGTTCTTC,CASSTPSTRGLAGGNEQFF
TRBJ2-6,many,NA,TRBV4-2,TGTGCCAGCAGCCAAGAAATGAGGGGACGACACTCTGGGGCCAACGTCCTGACTTTC,CASSQEMRGRHSGANVLTF
TRBJ1-5,NA,NA,TRBV3-1,TGTGCCAGCAGCCAAGGGGTACTAAGCAATCAGCCCCAGCATTTT,CASSQGVLSNQPQHF
TRBJ2-1,NA,TRBD2,TRBV2,TGTGCCAGCAGACTAGCGGGGAATGAGCAGTTCTTC,CASRLAGNEQFF
TRBJ1-1,few,TRBD1,TRBV28,TGTGCCAGCAGTTTCCCTGGACAGGATCGAAGAGCTTTCTTT,CASSFPGQDRRAFF
TRBJ2-3,NA,TRBD1,TRBV30,TGTGCCTGGAGTGCCTCCGGGACAGCGAAGACAGATACGCAGTATTTT,CAWSASGTAKTDTQYF
TRBJ2-3,few,TRBD2,TRBV12-3/TRBV12-4,TGTGCCAGCAGTTGGGGGACTAGCGGGAGGGGTACGCAGTATTTT,CASSWGTSGRGTQYF
TRBJ2-1,many,NA,TRBV5-3,TGTGCCAGAAGTCATCGGACCGGTAGGAAGGATGAGCAGTTCTTC,CARSHRTGRKDEQFF
TRBJ2-1,many,NA,TRBV6-5,TGTGCCAGCAGTATTTCCCGGGGTGAGCAGTTCTTC,CASSISRGEQFF
TRBJ2-2,many,TRBD1,TRBV6-1,TGTGCCAGCAGCACGGGACAGTTCAACACCGGGGAGCTGTTTTTT,CASSTGQFNTGELFF